These 26 T cell receptor beta chains were all obtained from the same sample, sequenced in a study of blood T cells in healthy people across ages. With a J-beta primer mix and a sample-barcoded 5' primer, a second PCR ran roughly 6 to 12 cycles. TCRdb ran MiXCR on the 5' RACE reads and lists one entry per CDR3 protein. The data hold about a million distinct CDR3 sequences, with just over 50% observed a single time. The sample was blood. These receptors were collected from an older woman in good health.

The CDR3 region has the DNA TGCAGCGTTGAAGAGGGCTCAACTGCCGGCTACACCTTC. Amino acid sequence: CSVEEGSTAGYTF. This chain links TRBV29-1 with TRBJ1-2, with D uncertain. The CDR3 runs to 13 residues. Trimming shortened V by 0 bases and J by 8 bases, and 13 bases separated the two germline ends. Germline V gene sequence: CDR1 SQVTM, CDR2 ANQGSEA. Combining the CDR3 with reference TRBV29-1 and TRBJ1-2 gives the whole variable domain SAVISQKPSRDICQRGTSLTIQCQVDSQVTMMFWYRQQPGQSLTLIATANQGSEATYESGFVIDKFPISRPNLTFSTLTVSNMSPEDSSIYLCSVEEGSTAGYTFGSGTRLTVV.

The V call is TRBV7-2, the J call TRBJ1-2; D remains unclear. Germline CDR1 and CDR2: SGHTA and FQGNSA. The CDR3 spans 16 residues. The ends were cut back, 1 base at V and 0 bases at J, with 12 bases in the middle. The CDR3, as DNA: TGTGCCAGCAGCTTAGAGGCCCTGGGAACTAACTATGGCTACACCTTC. Residues: CASSLEALGTNYGYTF.

Notes on this clonotype: A much larger clone sits a single nucleotide away, making a read error possible. The V gene is TRBV27, the J gene TRBJ2-7; possibly TRBD1 for D (6 bases). The CDR3 runs 15 residues. CDR1 is MNHEY and CDR2 is SMNVEV in the germline V gene (reference sequence). The CDR3 sequence: CASSLGQGSSSEQYF. For the CDR3, the DNA is TGTGCCAGCAGTTTAGGGCAGGGGAGCTCCTCCGAGCAGTACTTC.

For the CDR3, the DNA is TGCGCCAGCAGCTTAGGGGTTGGGGACGCAGCTAATGGCTACACCTTC. It specifies CASSLGVGDAANGYTF. This chain links TRBV5-1 with TRBJ1-2; a possible D gene is TRBD1 (5 bases). Germline CDR1 and CDR2: SGHRS and YFSETQ. V was trimmed by 2 bases and J by 6 bases, leaving 20 bases between them. There are 16 residues in the CDR3.

The CDR3 DNA sequence: TGTGCCAGCAGCTTTAGGCCAGCGGGAGTCCTTGGAGAGCAGTATTTT. It codes for CASSFRPAGVLGEQYF. The V and J genes are TRBV7-8 and TRBJ2-3; 8 positions match TRBD2. Germline CDR1 reads SGHVS; CDR2 reads FQNEAQ. The length of the CDR3 is 16 residues. The V segment lost 3 bases and the J segment 11 bases; nucleotides outside the gene matches: 16.

The chain joins TRBV27 to TRBJ2-2; D is possibly TRBD2 (6 bases). The V end lost 3 bases, the J end lost 6 bases, and 17 bases lay between the germline ends. CDR1 is MNHEY and CDR2 is SMNVEV in the germline V gene (reference sequence). The CDR3 has 16 residues. The DNA of the CDR3 is TGTGCCAGCAGTTTGACTAGTTTCCCTGGGGCCGGGGAGCTGTTTTTT. It is translated as CASSLTSFPGAGELFF.

This clonotype showed up just a few times. The chain carries TRBV27 and TRBJ1-1; D is ambiguous. The V end lost 6 bases, the J end lost 1 base, and 9 bases lay between the germline ends. CDR3 length: 13 amino acids. The germline V gene has CDR1 MNHEY and CDR2 SMNVEV (reference sequence). CDR3 bases: TGTGCCAGCAGGCGACAAACGAACACTGAAGCTTTCTTT. Translating gives CASRRQTNTEAFF.

Only one count was recorded for this clonotype. The CDR3 ends on some other residue instead of the conserved phenylalanine or tryptophan, so this is likely a read error. The DNA is left out, because the CDR3 cannot be placed on it with certainty; the CDR3 is given as TCRdb lists it. The chain is built from TRBV4-2 and TRBJ2-1. Germline assignment: CDR1 LGHNA and CDR2 YNFKEQ. The CDR3 is made up of 15 amino acids, end residues included. CDR3 sequence reads: CASSQAPAYGYTFGS.

The CDR3 reads CASSLLGRDFSGANVLTF. The CDR3 nucleotides are TGTGCCAGCAGTTTGCTCGGGAGGGACTTCTCTGGGGCCAACGTCCTGACTTTC. The chain has TRBV28 and TRBJ2-6; 8 nucleotides match TRBD2. J gave up 0 bases and V 3 bases, and 7 bases lay outside the gene matches. This CDR3 is built from 18 residues. From germline, CDR1 is MDHEN and CDR2 SYDVKM.

The CDR3 loop reads CASSQTGVGNQPQHF. For the CDR3, the DNA is TGTGCCAGCAGTCAAACAGGGGTGGGCAATCAGCCCCAGCATTTT. The rearrangement uses TRBV12-3 or TRBV12-4 and TRBJ1-5, with 7 bases aligning to TRBD1. CDR3 length: 15 amino acids. J lost 2 bases, V lost 5 bases, and 6 bases had no gene match.

The chain carries TRBV5-1 and TRBJ1-1; 8 positions agree with TRBD1. CDR3 size: 13 residues. Per the germline V gene, CDR1 is SGHRS and CDR2 is YFSETQ. The ends lost 0 bases at V and 10 bases at J; junction bases unmatched: 5. Here the CDR3 DNA reads TGCGCCAGCAGCTTGGGGGACAGGATGAGAGCTTTCTTT. Protein product: CASSLGDRMRAFF.

The sample holds many counts of this clonotype. The rearrangement uses TRBV7-2 and TRBJ2-1, with TRBD2 identical over 7 bases. This CDR3 region has 15 residues. The junction had 6 bases not matched to a gene; V was cut back by 1 base and J by 6 bases. Germline CDR1 is SGHTA and CDR2 is FQGNSA. CDR3 region: CASSLGGGQGNEQFF. Written as DNA, the CDR3 is TGTGCCAGCAGCTTAGGGGGAGGGCAGGGCAATGAGCAGTTCTTC. Drawing the rest from reference TRBV7-2 and TRBJ2-1, the complete variable domain is GAGVSQSPSNKVTEKGKDVELRCDPISGHTALYWYRQSLGQGLEFLIYFQGNSAPDKSGLPSDRFSAERTGGSVSTLTIQRTQQEDSAVYLCASSLGGGQGNEQFFGPGTRLTVL.

The rearrangement uses TRBV20-1 and TRBJ2-5; D call uncertain. The end of the DNA fits TRBJ2-7 better, so the J call may be wrong. The CDR3 has 15 residues. Germline V CDR1 and CDR2: DFQATT, SNEGSKA (reference sequence). The CDR3 nucleotides read TGCAGTGCTAGAGATGGTCGCGGACGGCACTACGAGCAGTACTTC. This gives the protein CSARDGRGRHYEQYF.

The chain links TRBV5-1 to TRBJ1-6; 9 nucleotides align to TRBD1. V shed 2 bases, J shed 1 base, and the junction held 4 bases outside the gene matches. The germline gives CDR1 SGHRS, CDR2 YFSETQ. CDR3 length equals 17 residues. As DNA, the CDR3 is TGCGCCAGCAGCTTTACAGGGGGCGTTTCCTATAATTCACCCCTCCACTTT. It translates to CASSFTGGVSYNSPLHF.

The CDR3 DNA follows: TGTGCCAGCAGCGCTAGGAACTACAATGAGCAGTTCTTC. Its protein product is CASSARNYNEQFF. The V gene is TRBV7-9, the J gene TRBJ2-1; no definite D call. CDR3 length: 13 residues. Germline loops: CDR1 SEHNR, CDR2 FQNEAQ (reference sequence). Trimming took 5 bases from V and 3 from J, leaving 8 bases between them.

This chain links TRBV9 with TRBJ2-7, with D perhaps matching TRBD1 (6 bases). CDR1 is SGDLS, CDR2 YYNGEE, per germline. Between the trimmed V and J ends, which lost 0 bases and 3 bases, there was a span of 16 bases. CDR3 length: 16 amino acids. CDR3 sequence: CASSVAPNPDSYEQYF. DNA of the CDR3: TGTGCCAGCAGCGTAGCCCCTAATCCGGACAGCTACGAGCAGTACTTC.

This chain uses TRBV20-1 with TRBJ2-7; 10 nucleotides agree with TRBD1. CDR1 and CDR2 (germline): DFQATT, SNEGSKA (reference sequence). The CDR3 is made up of 14 amino acids. The junction had 7 bases not matched to a gene; V was cut back by 5 bases and J by 3 bases. The CDR3 reads CSADTGQGLYEQYF. The CDR3 DNA follows: TGCAGTGCTGACACGGGACAGGGGCTCTACGAGCAGTACTTC.

This clonotype was seen once. The V call is TRBV7-9, the J call TRBJ1-6; no reliable D call. V was pared by 6 bases and J by 7 bases, with 10 bases between. The CDR3 totals 13 residues. Germline CDR1 is SEHNR and CDR2 is FQNEAQ (reference sequence). DNA of the CDR3: TGTGCCAGCAGAAGCTCCGAAAATTCACCCCTCCACTTT. Protein: CASRSSENSPLHF.

This clonotype has a handful of counts. This chain connects TRBV15 to TRBJ2-3; tentatively, D is TRBD1 or TRBD2 (5 bases each). V lost 0 bases and J 2 bases, leaving 12 bases between the germline ends. CDR1 and CDR2 from the germline V gene are LNHNV and YYDKDF (reference sequence). The CDR3 covers 16 residues. The CDR3 sequence is CATSRDQGPSTDTQYF. In nucleotides, the CDR3 is TGTGCCACCAGCAGAGATCAGGGACCTTCCACAGATACGCAGTATTTT.

The gene calls are TRBV6-2 or TRBV6-3 and TRBJ1-5; 9 bases are a match to TRBD1. The CDR3 loop spans 21 amino acids. V gave up 5 bases and J gave up 0 bases; unmatched junction bases: 20. Germline V gene sequence: CDR1 MNHEY, CDR2 SVGEGT. The CDR3 coding sequence is TGTGCCAGCAGTCCTTACCTGGCCGGGACAGGGAGAGGTTATAGCAATCAGCCCCAGCATTTT. Encoded protein: CASSPYLAGTGRGYSNQPQHF.

This clonotype was picked up a small number of times. This chain links TRBV28 with TRBJ2-4; possibly TRBD1 or TRBD2 for D (6 bases each). The CDR3 has 12 amino acids. With 11 bases removed from V and 1 base from J, the gap between germline ends came to 9 bases. The germline CDR1 and CDR2 sequences are MDHEN and SYDVKM. The DNA of the CDR3 is TGTGCCTCGGGGGCGGCCAAAAACATTCAGTACTTC. Protein sequence: CASGAAKNIQYF.

The J gene is TRBJ2-7, the V gene TRBV27; 11 nucleotides agree with TRBD1. This CDR3 spans 16 amino acids. CDR1 MNHEY and CDR2 SMNVEV come from the germline V gene (reference sequence). The V gene end was trimmed by 2 bases and the J gene end by 2 bases; junction bases not matched to a gene: 5. The CDR3 protein is CASSLLTGQGAYEQYF. CDR3 in DNA: TGTGCCAGCAGTTTACTTACGGGACAGGGGGCCTACGAGCAGTACTTC.

J is TRBJ1-3 and V is TRBV6-2 or TRBV6-3, with unresolved D. The ends were cut back, 6 bases at V and 0 bases at J, with 15 bases in the middle. CDR3 length equals 16 residues. Germline CDR1 MNHEY, CDR2 SVGEGT. The CDR3 DNA sequence: TGTGCCAGCAGAGCCCCGCAAGCGTCCTCTGGAAACACCATATATTTT. Protein product: CASRAPQASSGNTIYF.

This clonotype was seen once. The V and J genes are TRBV7-9 and TRBJ1-6; 11 bases match TRBD1. Per germline, CDR1 SEHNR and CDR2 FQNEAQ (reference sequence). This CDR3 is 15 amino acids long. V dropped 5 bases and J dropped 10; count of bases not matched to a gene: 7. The CDR3 region has the DNA TGTGCCAGCAGCCTCGGGACAGGGGGGACATCACCCCTCCACTTT. Translating it yields CASSLGTGGTSPLHF.

This rearrangement joins TRBV5-6 to TRBJ2-6; D is unresolved. Trimming took off 0 bases at V and 0 bases at J, with 10 bases between the two ends. The CDR3 totals 17 residues. The germline gives CDR1 SGHDT, CDR2 YYEEEE. Here the CDR3 DNA reads TGTGCCAGCAGCTTGGAGATGGGGTTCTCTGGGGCCAACGTCCTGACTTTC. It yields the protein CASSLEMGFSGANVLTF.

The chain has TRBV2 and TRBJ1-1; TRBD1 is a possible D gene (5 bases). Trimming took 4 bases from V and 7 from J, leaving 13 bases between them. Germline V gene data show CDR1 as SNHLY and CDR2 as FYNNEI. The CDR3 has 13 amino acids. CDR3 DNA: TGTGCCAGCAGTGGGGGGGTAGGAGGTGAAGCTTTCTTT. Its translation is CASSGGVGGEAFF.